The clone carrying this T cell receptor (beta chain) was detected ten times or more. There are 14 residues in the CDR3. The germline V and J ends were trimmed by 6 bases and 4 bases, with 12 bases remaining between them. CDR1 is MNHNS, CDR2 SASEGT, per germline. The sample is drawn from a study of CD8 T cells in ankylosing spondylitis. One entry per CDR3 protein results from TCRdb running MiXCR on the 5' RACE reads. This table has about 250,000 distinct CDR3 sequences, roughly a tenth appearing once. This clonotype originated in a male donor with ankylosing spondylitis or in good health (not recorded which). The specimen sequenced was blood, either unsorted or a sorted T cell fraction (not recorded which). The rearrangement uses TRBV6-1 and TRBJ1-4, with TRBD1 as a possible D gene (6 bases). CDR3 in DNA: TGTGCCAGCAGACTGGGACAAAGTAATGAAAAACTGTTTTTT. It specifies CASRLGQSNEKLFF.